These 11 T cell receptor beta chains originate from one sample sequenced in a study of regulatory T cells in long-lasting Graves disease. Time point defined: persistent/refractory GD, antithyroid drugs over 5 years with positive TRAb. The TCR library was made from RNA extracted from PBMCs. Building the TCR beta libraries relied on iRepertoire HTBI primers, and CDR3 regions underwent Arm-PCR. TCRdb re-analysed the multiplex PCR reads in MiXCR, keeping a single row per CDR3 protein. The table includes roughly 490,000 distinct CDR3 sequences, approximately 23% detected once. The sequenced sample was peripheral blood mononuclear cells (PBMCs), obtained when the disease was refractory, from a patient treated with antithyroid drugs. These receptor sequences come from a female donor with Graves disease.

Here the CDR3 reads CASSLKEGQGTEAFF. CDR3 sequence (DNA): TGTGCCAGCAGCTTAAAAGAGGGACAGGGGACTGAAGCTTTCTTT. V gene TRBV7-9 combines with J gene TRBJ1-1, with TRBD1 identical over 10 bases. The ends lost 2 bases at V and 5 bases at J; junction bases unmatched: 5. Germline V lookup: CDR1 SEHNR, CDR2 FQNEAQ (reference sequence). This CDR3 spans 15 amino acids.

CDR3 in DNA: TGTGCCAGCAATCTTGACAGCTCCTACGAGCAGTACTTC. Its translation: CASNLDSSYEQYF. J is TRBJ2-7 and V is TRBV28, with D perhaps matching TRBD1 (5 bases). CDR1 and CDR2 from the germline V gene are MDHEN and SYDVKM. Trimming stripped 7 bases from V and 0 bases from J, with 10 bases between. This CDR3 spans 13 amino acids.

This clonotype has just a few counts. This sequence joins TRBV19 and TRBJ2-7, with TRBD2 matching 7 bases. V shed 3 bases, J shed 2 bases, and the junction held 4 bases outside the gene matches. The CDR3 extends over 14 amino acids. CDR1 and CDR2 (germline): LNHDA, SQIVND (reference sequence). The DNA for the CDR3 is TGTGCCAGTAGTATGAGGGAGGGCCCCTACGAGCAGTACTTC. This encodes CASSMREGPYEQYF. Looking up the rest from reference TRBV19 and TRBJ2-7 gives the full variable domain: DGGITQSPKYLFRKEGQNVTLSCEQNLNHDAMYWYRQDPGQGLRLIYYSQIVNDFQKGDIAEGYSVSREKKESFPLTVTSAQKNPTAFYLCASSMREGPYEQYFGPGTRLTVT.

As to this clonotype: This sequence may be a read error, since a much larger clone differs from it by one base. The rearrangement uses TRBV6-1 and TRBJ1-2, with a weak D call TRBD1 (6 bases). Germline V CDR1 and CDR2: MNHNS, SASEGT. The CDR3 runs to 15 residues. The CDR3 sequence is CACSLERGHPYGYTF. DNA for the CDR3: TGTGCCTGCAGCTTGGAAAGGGGACACCCCTATGGCTACACCTTC.

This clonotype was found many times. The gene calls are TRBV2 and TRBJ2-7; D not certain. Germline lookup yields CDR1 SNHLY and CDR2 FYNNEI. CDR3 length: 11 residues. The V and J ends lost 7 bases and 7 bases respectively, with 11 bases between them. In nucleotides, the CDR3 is TGTGCCAGCATGCGTGTGGGGGAGCAGTACTTC. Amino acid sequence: CASMRVGEQYF.

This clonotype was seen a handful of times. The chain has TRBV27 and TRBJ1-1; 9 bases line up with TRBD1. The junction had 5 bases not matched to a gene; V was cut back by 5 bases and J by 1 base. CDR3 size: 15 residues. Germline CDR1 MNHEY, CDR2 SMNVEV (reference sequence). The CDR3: CASSLQGATNTEAFF. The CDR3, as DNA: TGTGCCAGCAGTCTACAGGGGGCAACGAACACTGAAGCTTTCTTT.

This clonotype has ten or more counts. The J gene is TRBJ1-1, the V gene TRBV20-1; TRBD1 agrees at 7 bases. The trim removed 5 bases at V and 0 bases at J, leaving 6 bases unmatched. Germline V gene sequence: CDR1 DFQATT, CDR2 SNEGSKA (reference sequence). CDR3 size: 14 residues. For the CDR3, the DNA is TGCAGTGCTGAGGACAGGTTCATGAACACTGAAGCTTTCTTT. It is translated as CSAEDRFMNTEAFF.

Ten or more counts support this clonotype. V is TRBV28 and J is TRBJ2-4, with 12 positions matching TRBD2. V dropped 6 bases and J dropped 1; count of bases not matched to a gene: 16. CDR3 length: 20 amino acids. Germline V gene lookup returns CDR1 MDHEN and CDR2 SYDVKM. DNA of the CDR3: TGTGCCAGCAGCCCACTCTCGACTAGCGGGGGCCCTGGGGCCAAAAACATTCAGTACTTC. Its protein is CASSPLSTSGGPGAKNIQYF.

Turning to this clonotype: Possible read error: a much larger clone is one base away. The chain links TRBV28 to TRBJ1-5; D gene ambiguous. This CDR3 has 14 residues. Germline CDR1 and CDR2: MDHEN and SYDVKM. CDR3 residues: CASISGQANRPQHF. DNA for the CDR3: TGTGCCAGCATCTCGGGTCAGGCGAATCGGCCCCAGCATTTT.

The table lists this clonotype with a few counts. The DNA of the CDR3 is TGTGCCAGCAGCGATGTTGGGTACACCGGGGAGCTGTTTTTT. It specifies CASSDVGYTGELFF. This chain links TRBV6-2 or TRBV6-3 with TRBJ2-2; D is undetermined. V lost 6 bases and J lost 3, with 11 bases in between. Germline CDR1 and CDR2: MNHEY and SVGEGT. The CDR3 loop spans 14 amino acids.

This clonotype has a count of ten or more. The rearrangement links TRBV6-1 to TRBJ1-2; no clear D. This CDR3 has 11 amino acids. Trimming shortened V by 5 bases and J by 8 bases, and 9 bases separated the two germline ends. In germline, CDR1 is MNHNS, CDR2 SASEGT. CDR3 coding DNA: TGTGCCAGCAGTCGGTCTTGGGGCTACACCTTC. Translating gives CASSRSWGYTF.